This TCR beta chain appears in the sequencing data of a study of identical twins. General observations from the study: In drawing conclusions, the study used cross-sectional statistical analysis and did not follow the same donors.

Germline V lookup: CDR1 GTSNPN, CDR2 SVGIG (reference sequence). V shed 8 bases, J shed 6 bases, and the junction held 6 bases outside the gene matches. CDR3 length: 12 residues. TCRdb re-called the 5' RACE reads with MiXCR, one entry per CDR3 protein. The repertoire holds 200,000 to 250,000 distinct CDR3 sequences, with around 15% as singletons. On this clonotype: Its cognate antigen is unknown.

Material: memory (CD45RO+) T cells sorted from blood. V usage is TRBV30 and J usage is TRBJ2-1; TRBD2 matches at 8 bases. The origin of this receptor is a woman in her late teens or twenties in good health. CDR3 DNA: TGTGCCGGGACACTAGCGGCCAATGAGCAGTTCTTC. Protein: CAGTLAANEQFF.